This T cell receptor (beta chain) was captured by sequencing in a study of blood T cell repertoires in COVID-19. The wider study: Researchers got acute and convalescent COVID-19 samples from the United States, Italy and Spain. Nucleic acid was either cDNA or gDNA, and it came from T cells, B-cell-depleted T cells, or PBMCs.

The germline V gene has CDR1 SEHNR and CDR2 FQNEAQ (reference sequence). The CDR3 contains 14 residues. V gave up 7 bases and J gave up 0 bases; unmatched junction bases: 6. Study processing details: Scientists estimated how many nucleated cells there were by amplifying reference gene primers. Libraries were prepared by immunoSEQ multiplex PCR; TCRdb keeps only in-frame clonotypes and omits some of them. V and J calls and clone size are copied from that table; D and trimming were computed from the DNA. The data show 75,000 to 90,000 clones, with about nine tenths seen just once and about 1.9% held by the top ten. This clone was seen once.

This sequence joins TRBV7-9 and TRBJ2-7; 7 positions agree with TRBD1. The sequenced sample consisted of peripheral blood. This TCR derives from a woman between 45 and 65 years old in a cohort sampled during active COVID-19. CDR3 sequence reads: CASKGDSGSYEQYF. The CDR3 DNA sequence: TGTGCCAGCAAAGGGGACAGCGGCTCCTACGAGCAGTACTTC.